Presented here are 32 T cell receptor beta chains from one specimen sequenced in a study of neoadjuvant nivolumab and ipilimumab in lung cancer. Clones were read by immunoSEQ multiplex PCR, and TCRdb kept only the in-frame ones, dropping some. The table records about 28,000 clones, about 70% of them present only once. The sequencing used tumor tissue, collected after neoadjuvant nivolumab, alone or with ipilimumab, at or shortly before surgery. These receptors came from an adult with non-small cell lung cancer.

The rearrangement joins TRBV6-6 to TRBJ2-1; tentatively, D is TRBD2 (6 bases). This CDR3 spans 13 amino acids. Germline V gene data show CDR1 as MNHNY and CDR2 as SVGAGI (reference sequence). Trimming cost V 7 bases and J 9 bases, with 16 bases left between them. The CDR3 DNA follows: TGTGCCAGCAAGGGACTTCTCTCGACTGAGCAGTTCTTC. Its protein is CASKGLLSTEQFF.

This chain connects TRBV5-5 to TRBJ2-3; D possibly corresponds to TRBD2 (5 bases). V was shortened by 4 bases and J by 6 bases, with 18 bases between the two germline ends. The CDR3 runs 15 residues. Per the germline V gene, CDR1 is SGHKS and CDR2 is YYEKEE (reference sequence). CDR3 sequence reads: CASSERAHLGDTQYF. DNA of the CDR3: TGTGCCAGCAGCGAGAGGGCCCATCTTGGGGATACGCAGTATTTT. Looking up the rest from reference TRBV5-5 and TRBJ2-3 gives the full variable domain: DAGVTQSPTHLIKTRGQQVTLRCSPISGHKSVSWYQQVLGQGPQFIFQYYEKEERGRGNFPDRFSARQFPNYSSELNVNALLLGDSALYLCASSERAHLGDTQYFGPGTRLTVL.

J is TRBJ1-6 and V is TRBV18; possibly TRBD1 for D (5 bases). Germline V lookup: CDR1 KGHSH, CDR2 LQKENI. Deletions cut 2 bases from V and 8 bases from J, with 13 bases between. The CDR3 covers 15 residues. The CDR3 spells CASSPSGQADSPLHF. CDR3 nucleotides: TGTGCCAGCTCACCATCAGGGCAAGCGGATTCACCCCTCCACTTT.

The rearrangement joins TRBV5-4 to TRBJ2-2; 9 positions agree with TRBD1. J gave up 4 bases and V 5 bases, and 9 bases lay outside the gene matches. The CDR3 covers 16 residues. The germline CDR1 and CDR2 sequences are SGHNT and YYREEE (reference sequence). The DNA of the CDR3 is TGTGCCAGCAGTTGGGCCCCGGGACAGGGCACCGGGGAGCTGTTTTTT. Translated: CASSWAPGQGTGELFF.

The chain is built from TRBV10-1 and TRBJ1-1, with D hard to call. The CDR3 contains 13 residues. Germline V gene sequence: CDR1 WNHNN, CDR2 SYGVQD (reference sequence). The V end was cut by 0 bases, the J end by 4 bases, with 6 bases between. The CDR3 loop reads CASSESSPTEAFF. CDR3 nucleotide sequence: TGCGCCAGCAGTGAGTCAAGCCCCACTGAAGCTTTCTTT.

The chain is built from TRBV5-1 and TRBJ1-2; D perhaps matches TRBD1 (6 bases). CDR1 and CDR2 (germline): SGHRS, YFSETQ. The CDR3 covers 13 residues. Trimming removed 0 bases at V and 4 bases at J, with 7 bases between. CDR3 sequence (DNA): TGCGCCAGCAGCTTGGAGGACAGCTATGGCTACACCTTC. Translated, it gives CASSLEDSYGYTF.

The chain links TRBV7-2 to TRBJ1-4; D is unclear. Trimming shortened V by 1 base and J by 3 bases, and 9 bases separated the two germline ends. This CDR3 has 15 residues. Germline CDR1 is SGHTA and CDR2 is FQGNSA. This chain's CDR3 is CASSLDPNPNEKLFF. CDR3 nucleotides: TGTGCCAGCAGCTTAGACCCGAACCCTAATGAAAAACTGTTTTTT.

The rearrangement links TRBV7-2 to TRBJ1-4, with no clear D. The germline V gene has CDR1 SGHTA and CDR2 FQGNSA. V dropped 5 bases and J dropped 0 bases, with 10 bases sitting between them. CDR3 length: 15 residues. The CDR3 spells CASSRSPATNEKLFF. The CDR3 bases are TGTGCCAGCAGCCGCAGTCCTGCAACTAATGAAAAACTGTTTTTT.

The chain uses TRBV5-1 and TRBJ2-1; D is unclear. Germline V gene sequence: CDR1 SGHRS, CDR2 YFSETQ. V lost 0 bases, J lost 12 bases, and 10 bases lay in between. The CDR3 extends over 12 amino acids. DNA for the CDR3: TGCGCCAGCAGCTTGGGTGGGATTGGGCAGTTCTTC. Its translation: CASSLGGIGQFF. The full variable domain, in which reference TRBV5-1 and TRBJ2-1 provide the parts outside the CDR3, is KAGVTQTPRYLIKTRGQQVTLSCSPISGHRSVSWYQQTPGQGLQFLFEYFSETQRNKGNFPGRFSGRQFSNSRSEMNVSTLELGDSALYLCASSLGGIGQFFGPGTRLTVL.

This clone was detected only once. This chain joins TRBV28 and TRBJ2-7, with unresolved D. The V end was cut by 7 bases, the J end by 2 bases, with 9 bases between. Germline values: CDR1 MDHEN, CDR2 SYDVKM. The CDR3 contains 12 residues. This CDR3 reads CASNRAAYEQYF. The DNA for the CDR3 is TGTGCCAGCAACCGGGCCGCCTACGAGCAGTACTTC. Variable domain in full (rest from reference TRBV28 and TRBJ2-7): DVKVTQSSRYLVKRTGEKVFLECVQDMDHENMFWYRQDPGLGLRLIYFSYDVKMKEKGDIPEGYSVSREKKERFSLILESASTNQTSMYLCASNRAAYEQYFGPGTRLTVT.

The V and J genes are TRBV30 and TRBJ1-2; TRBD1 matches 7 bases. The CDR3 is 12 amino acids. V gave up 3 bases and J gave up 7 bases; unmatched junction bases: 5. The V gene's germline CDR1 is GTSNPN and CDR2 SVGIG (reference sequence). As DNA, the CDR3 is TGTGCCTGGAGCGGACAGGCAAGTGGCTACACCTTC. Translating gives CAWSGQASGYTF.

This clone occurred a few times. CDR3 loop: CSASILDEQYF. The DNA of the CDR3 is TGCAGTGCTAGTATCTTAGACGAGCAGTACTTC. The rearrangement joins TRBV20-1 to TRBJ2-7, with D unclear. The CDR3 sequence is 11 residues long. V dropped 3 bases and J dropped 5 bases, with 8 bases sitting between them. Per the germline V gene, CDR1 is DFQATT and CDR2 is SNEGSKA (reference sequence).

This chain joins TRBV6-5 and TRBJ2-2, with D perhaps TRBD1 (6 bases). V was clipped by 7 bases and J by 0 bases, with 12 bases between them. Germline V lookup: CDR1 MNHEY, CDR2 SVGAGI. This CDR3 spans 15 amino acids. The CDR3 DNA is TGTGCCAGCAATCCACAGGGCCCGAACACCGGGGAGCTGTTTTTT. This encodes CASNPQGPNTGELFF.

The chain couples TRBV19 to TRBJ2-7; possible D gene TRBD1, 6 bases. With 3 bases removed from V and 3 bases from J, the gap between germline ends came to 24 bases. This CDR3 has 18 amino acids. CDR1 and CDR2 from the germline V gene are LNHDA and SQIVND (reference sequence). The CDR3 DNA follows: TGTGCCAGTAGTATTAAAGGTGTCTTGGTGGGGGCGCGCTACGAGCAGTACTTC. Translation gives CASSIKGVLVGARYEQYF.

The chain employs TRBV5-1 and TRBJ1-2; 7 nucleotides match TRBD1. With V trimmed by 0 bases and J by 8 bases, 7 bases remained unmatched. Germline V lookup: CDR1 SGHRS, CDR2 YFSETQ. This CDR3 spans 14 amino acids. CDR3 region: CASSLVVPTGGYTF. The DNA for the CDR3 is TGCGCCAGCAGCTTGGTGGTACCGACAGGGGGCTACACCTTC.

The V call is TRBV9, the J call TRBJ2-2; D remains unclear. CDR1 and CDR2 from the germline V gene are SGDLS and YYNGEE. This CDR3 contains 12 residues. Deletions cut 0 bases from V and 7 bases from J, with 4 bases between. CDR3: CASSVVIGELFF. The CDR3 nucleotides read TGTGCCAGCAGCGTAGTAATCGGGGAGCTGTTTTTT.

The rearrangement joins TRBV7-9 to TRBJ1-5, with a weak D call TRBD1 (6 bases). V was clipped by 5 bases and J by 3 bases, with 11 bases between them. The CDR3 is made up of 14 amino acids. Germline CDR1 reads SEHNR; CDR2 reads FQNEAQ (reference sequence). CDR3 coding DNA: TGTGCCAGCAGCACCCTGGGGGCCAATCAGCCCCAGCATTTT. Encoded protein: CASSTLGANQPQHF.

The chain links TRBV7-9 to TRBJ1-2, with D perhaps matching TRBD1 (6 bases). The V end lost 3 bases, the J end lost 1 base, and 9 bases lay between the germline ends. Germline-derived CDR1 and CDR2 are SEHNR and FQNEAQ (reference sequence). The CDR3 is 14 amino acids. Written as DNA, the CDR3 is TGTGCCAGCAGCTTGAGGACAGATAACTATGGCTACACCTTC. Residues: CASSLRTDNYGYTF. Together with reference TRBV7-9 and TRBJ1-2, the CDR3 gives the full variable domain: DTGVSQNPRHKITKRGQNVTFRCDPISEHNRLYWYRQTLGQGPEFLTYFQNEAQLEKSRLLSDRFSAERPKGSFSTLEIQRTEQGDSAMYLCASSLRTDNYGYTFGSGTRLTVV.

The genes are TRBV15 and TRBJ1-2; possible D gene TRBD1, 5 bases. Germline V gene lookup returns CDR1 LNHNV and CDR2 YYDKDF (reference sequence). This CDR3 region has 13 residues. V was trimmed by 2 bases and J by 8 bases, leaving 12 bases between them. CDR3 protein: CATSRSRVGGYTF. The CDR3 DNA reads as TGTGCCACCAGCAGAAGCAGGGTTGGGGGCTACACCTTC. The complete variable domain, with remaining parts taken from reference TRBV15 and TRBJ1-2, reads DAMVIQNPRYQVTQFGKPVTLSCSQTLNHNVMYWYQQKSSQAPKLLFHYYDKDFNNEADTPDNFQSRRPNTSFCFLDIRSPGLGDTAMYLCATSRSRVGGYTFGSGTRLTVV.

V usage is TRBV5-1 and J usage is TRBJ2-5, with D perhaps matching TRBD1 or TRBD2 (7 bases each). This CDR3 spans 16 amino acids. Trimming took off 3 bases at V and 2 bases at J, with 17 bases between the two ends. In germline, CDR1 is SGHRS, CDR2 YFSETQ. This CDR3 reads CASSSGGGPGQETQYF. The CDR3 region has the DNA TGCGCCAGCAGCTCAGGGGGGGGGCCGGGACAAGAGACCCAGTACTTC. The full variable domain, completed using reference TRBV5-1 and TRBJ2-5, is KAGVTQTPRYLIKTRGQQVTLSCSPISGHRSVSWYQQTPGQGLQFLFEYFSETQRNKGNFPGRFSGRQFSNSRSEMNVSTLELGDSALYLCASSSGGGPGQETQYFGPGTRLLVL.

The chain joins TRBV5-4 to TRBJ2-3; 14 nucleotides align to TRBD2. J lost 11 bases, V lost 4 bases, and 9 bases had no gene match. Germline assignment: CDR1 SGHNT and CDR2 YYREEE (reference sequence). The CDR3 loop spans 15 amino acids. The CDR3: CASSHGTSGGRGQYF. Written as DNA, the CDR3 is TGTGCCAGCAGCCACGGGACTAGCGGGGGAAGGGGGCAGTATTTT.

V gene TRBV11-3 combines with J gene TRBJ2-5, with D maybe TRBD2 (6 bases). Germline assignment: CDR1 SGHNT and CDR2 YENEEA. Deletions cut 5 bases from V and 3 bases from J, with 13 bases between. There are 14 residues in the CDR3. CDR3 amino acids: CASSRGTSKETQYF. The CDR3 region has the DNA TGTGCCAGCAGCCGCGGGACTTCAAAAGAGACCCAGTACTTC.

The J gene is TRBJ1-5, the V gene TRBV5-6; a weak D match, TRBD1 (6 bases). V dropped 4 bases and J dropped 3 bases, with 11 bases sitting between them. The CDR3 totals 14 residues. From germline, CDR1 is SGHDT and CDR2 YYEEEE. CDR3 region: CASSRTGYNQPQHF. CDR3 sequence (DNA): TGTGCCAGCAGCCGTACAGGGTACAATCAGCCCCAGCATTTT.

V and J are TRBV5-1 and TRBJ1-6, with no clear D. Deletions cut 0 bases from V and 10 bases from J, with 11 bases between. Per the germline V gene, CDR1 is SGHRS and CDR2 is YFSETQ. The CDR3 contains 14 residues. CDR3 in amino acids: CASSLALGNSPLHF. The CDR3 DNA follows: TGCGCCAGCAGCTTGGCCCTGGGTAACTCACCCCTCCACTTT.

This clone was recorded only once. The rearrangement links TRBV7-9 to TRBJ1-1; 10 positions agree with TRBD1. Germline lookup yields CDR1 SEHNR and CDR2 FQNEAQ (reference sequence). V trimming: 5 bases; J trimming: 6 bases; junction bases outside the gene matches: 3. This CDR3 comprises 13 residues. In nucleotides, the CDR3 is TGTGCCAGCAGCGCGGACAGGGGGGCTGAAGCTTTCTTT. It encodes CASSADRGAEAFF.

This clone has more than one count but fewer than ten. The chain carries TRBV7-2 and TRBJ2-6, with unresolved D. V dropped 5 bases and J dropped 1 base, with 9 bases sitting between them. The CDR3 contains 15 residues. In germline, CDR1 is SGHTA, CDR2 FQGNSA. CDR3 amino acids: CASSRVGSGANVLTF. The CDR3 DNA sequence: TGTGCCAGCAGCCGAGTAGGGTCTGGGGCCAACGTCCTGACTTTC.

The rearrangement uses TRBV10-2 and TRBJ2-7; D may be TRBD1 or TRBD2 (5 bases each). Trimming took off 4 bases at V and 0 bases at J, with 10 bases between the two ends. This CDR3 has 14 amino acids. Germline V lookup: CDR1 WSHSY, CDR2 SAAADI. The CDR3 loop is CASSGDRSSYEQYF. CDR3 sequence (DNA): TGCGCCAGCAGTGGGGACCGTAGCTCCTACGAGCAGTACTTC.

DNA for the CDR3: TGTGCCAGCAGCTTATTCGGGAACACCGGGGAGCTGTTTTTT. Protein product: CASSLFGNTGELFF. V is TRBV7-2 and J is TRBJ2-2, with unresolved D. The V and J ends lost 2 bases and 1 base respectively, with 5 bases between them. This CDR3 comprises 14 residues. Germline CDR1 is SGHTA and CDR2 is FQGNSA.

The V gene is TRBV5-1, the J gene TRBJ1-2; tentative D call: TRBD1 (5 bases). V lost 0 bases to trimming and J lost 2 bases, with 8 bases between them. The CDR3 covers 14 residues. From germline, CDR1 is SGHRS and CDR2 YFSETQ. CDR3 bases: TGCGCCAGCAGCTTGGAGGGACCGAACTATGGCTACACCTTC. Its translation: CASSLEGPNYGYTF.

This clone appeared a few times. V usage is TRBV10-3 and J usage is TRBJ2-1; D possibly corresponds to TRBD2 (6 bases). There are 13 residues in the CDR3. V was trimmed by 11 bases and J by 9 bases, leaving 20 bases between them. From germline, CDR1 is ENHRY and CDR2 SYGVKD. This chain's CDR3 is CAASSVQGGEQFF. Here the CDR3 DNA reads TGTGCCGCCTCATCCGTCCAGGGAGGTGAGCAGTTCTTC.

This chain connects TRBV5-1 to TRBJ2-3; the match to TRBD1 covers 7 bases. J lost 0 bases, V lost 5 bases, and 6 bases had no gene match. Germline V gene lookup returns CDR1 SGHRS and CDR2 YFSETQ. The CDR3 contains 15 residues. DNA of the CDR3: TGCGCCAGCAGGGTAGGGGGCGCTAGCACAGATACGCAGTATTTT. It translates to CASRVGGASTDTQYF.

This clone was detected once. CDR3 bases: TGTGCCAGCAGTGGCTTTCGGACAGGGGGCTTCTACGAGCAGTACTTC. Translating it yields CASSGFRTGGFYEQYF. The chain uses TRBV6-1 and TRBJ2-7; 11 nucleotides match TRBD1. J was trimmed by 3 bases and V by 4 bases; bases with no gene match: 8. Per germline, CDR1 MNHNS and CDR2 SASEGT. This CDR3 spans 16 amino acids.